Shown below are 29 T cell receptor beta chains from a single sample sequenced in a study of blood T cell repertoires in COVID-19. Repertoires were generated with immunoSEQ multiplex PCR, while TCRdb's copy carries only in-frame clones and drops some. The sample has some 110,000 clones; less than 80% are singletons. The sequenced sample was peripheral blood. Source of these receptors: a middle-aged man with acute or convalescent COVID-19.

V and J are TRBV19 and TRBJ2-6; D is ambiguous. This CDR3 region has 14 residues. V lost 3 bases to trimming and J lost 0 bases, with 3 bases between them. The germline V gene has CDR1 LNHDA and CDR2 SQIVND (reference sequence). Here the CDR3 reads CASSISSGANVLTF. The CDR3 nucleotides read TGTGCCAGTAGTATTAGCTCTGGGGCCAACGTCCTGACTTTC. The variable domain in full, completed from reference TRBV19 and TRBJ2-6, reads DGGITQSPKYLFRKEGQNVTLSCEQNLNHDAMYWYRQDPGQGLRLIYYSQIVNDFQKGDIAEGYSVSREKKESFPLTVTSAQKNPTAFYLCASSISSGANVLTFGAGSRLTVL.

The V call is TRBV10-3, the J call TRBJ1-3, with 7 bases fitting TRBD1. The CDR3 spans 13 residues. Trimming took 10 bases from V and 4 from J; bases not matched to a gene: 7. Germline CDR1 ENHRY, CDR2 SYGVKD. The CDR3 region has the DNA TGTGCCACCCCGGGACAGTCCGGAAACACCATATATTTT. Residues: CATPGQSGNTIYF.

As concerns this clone: Within the sample, other DNA sequences also encode this same CDR3. V is TRBV5-1 and J is TRBJ1-5, with D perhaps matching TRBD1 (5 bases). This CDR3 comprises 14 residues. V was shortened by 0 bases and J by 5 bases, with 9 bases between the two germline ends. Germline assignment: CDR1 SGHRS and CDR2 YFSETQ. The CDR3 DNA reads as TGCGCCAGCAGCTTGGGGGGCTTGGATCAGCCCCAGCATTTT. It is translated as CASSLGGLDQPQHF.

This chain's CDR3 is CASSLAGGQVGELFF. CDR3 DNA: TGTGCCAGCAGCTTAGCGGGGGGGCAGGTCGGGGAGCTGTTTTTT. V gene TRBV11-2 combines with J gene TRBJ2-2; 8 bases are shared with TRBD2. This CDR3 is 15 amino acids long. CDR1 SGHAT and CDR2 FQNNGV come from the germline V gene. V was clipped by 1 base and J by 7 bases; unmatched bases: 5.

This chain links TRBV30 with TRBJ1-2; a possible D gene is TRBD1 (5 bases). The CDR3 sequence is 15 residues long. Germline V gene lookup returns CDR1 GTSNPN and CDR2 SVGIG (reference sequence). Trimming took off 5 bases at V and 6 bases at J, with 22 bases between the two ends. In DNA, the CDR3 is TGTGCCTGGGCCCCCTGGCGGGGGAGCATACATGGCTACACCTTC. Its protein product is CAWAPWRGSIHGYTF. Full variable domain (remainder filled in from reference TRBV30 and TRBJ1-2): SQTIHQWPATLVQPVGSPLSLECTVEGTSNPNLYWYRQAAGRGLQLLFYSVGIGQISSEVPQNLSASRPQDRQFILSSKKLLLSDSGFYLCAWAPWRGSIHGYTFGSGTRLTVV.

The sample holds a few counts of this clone. Additional DNA sequences in this sample encode the identical CDR3. The chain has TRBV11-2 and TRBJ2-7; a weak D match, TRBD2 (5 bases). Per germline, CDR1 SGHAT and CDR2 FQNNGV. The V end was cut by 1 base, the J end by 6 bases, with 10 bases between. There are 13 residues in the CDR3. The CDR3 DNA follows: TGTGCCAGCAGCTTAGCCGGAGGAGGCGAGCAGTACTTC. Encoded protein: CASSLAGGGEQYF.

The CDR3 reads CASSAGGISNQPQHF. DNA of the CDR3: TGTGCCAGCTCGGCAGGGGGGATTAGCAATCAGCCCCAGCATTTT. J is TRBJ1-5 and V is TRBV6-5; 7 bases map to TRBD1. This CDR3 has 15 residues. Looked up from germline, CDR1 is MNHEY and CDR2 is SVGAGI. The junction had 7 bases not matched to a gene; V was cut back by 8 bases and J by 0 bases.

The rearrangement uses TRBV5-1 and TRBJ2-7; 11 positions agree with TRBD2. In germline, CDR1 is SGHRS, CDR2 YFSETQ. V trimming: 4 bases; J trimming: 4 bases; junction bases outside the gene matches: 7. The CDR3 sequence is 15 residues long. The CDR3: CASSIHSGGVYEQYF. Here the CDR3 DNA reads TGCGCCAGCAGCATCCATAGCGGGGGGGTGTACGAGCAGTACTTC.

With respect to this clone: Other nucleotide sequences from this sample produce the same CDR3. The chain uses TRBV10-3 and TRBJ1-5, with D tentatively TRBD1 (5 bases). The germline V and J ends were trimmed by 0 bases and 2 bases, with 8 bases remaining between them. The CDR3 is made up of 15 amino acids. CDR1 is ENHRY and CDR2 is SYGVKD in the germline V gene. Here the CDR3 reads CAISESRGGNQPQHF. CDR3 nucleotides: TGTGCCATCAGTGAGTCAAGGGGTGGCAATCAGCCCCAGCATTTT.

The J gene is TRBJ1-5, the V gene TRBV27; D not certain. Per germline, CDR1 MNHEY and CDR2 SMNVEV (reference sequence). The CDR3 totals 15 residues. V shed 0 bases and J shed 5 bases, with 11 bases lying between them. CDR3 in DNA: TGTGCCAGCAGTTTATCCCCCACAGCACATCAGCCCCAGCATTTT. Amino acids: CASSLSPTAHQPQHF.

The CDR3 is CASSYGAGGGYEQYF. The CDR3 DNA reads as TGTGCCAGCAGTTACGGGGCAGGGGGCGGCTACGAGCAGTACTTC. The chain is built from TRBV6-5 and TRBJ2-7; TRBD1 aligns across 8 bases. The CDR3 totals 15 residues. The germline gives CDR1 MNHEY, CDR2 SVGAGI. With V trimmed by 2 bases and J by 3 bases, 6 bases remained unmatched.

The gene calls are TRBV6-5 and TRBJ2-1; the match to TRBD2 covers 9 bases. Germline V gene lookup returns CDR1 MNHEY and CDR2 SVGAGI. The V segment lost 7 bases and the J segment 7 bases; nucleotides outside the gene matches: 8. The CDR3 length is 14 residues. The CDR3 DNA sequence: TGTGCCAGCATTAGACTAGCGGCGGGTAATGAGCAGTTCTTC. It specifies CASIRLAAGNEQFF.

This chain's CDR3 is CASSKDRGRETQYF. CDR3 bases: TGTGCCAGCAGCAAAGACAGGGGACGAGAGACCCAGTACTTC. The chain combines TRBV7-2 with TRBJ2-5; 8 bases are a match to TRBD1. With 5 bases clipped from V and 4 bases from J, the junction kept 6 bases outside the gene matches. Germline V gene sequence: CDR1 SGHTA, CDR2 FQGNSA. The CDR3 is made up of 14 amino acids.

CDR3 region: CASSLEVARVTYNEQFF. The DNA for the CDR3 is TGCGCCAGCAGCTTGGAGGTAGCGAGAGTAACGTACAATGAGCAGTTCTTC. This rearrangement joins TRBV5-1 to TRBJ2-1, with a possible D match to TRBD2 (5 bases). Trimming shortened V by 0 bases and J by 4 bases, and 17 bases separated the two germline ends. CDR1 and CDR2 from the germline V gene are SGHRS and YFSETQ. The CDR3 spans 17 residues.

The chain recombines TRBV10-1 with TRBJ1-4, with TRBD1 matching 10 bases. Trimming removed 6 bases from V and 1 base from J; junction bases left unmatched: 8. CDR1 WNHNN and CDR2 SYGVQD come from the germline V gene (reference sequence). The CDR3 totals 17 residues. The CDR3 protein is CASRATGGVETNEKLFF. CDR3 in DNA: TGCGCCAGCAGAGCGACAGGGGGCGTAGAAACTAATGAAAAACTGTTTTTT.

This chain joins TRBV4-1 and TRBJ1-1, with a weak D call TRBD1 (6 bases). The CDR3 runs 15 residues. The ends were cut back, 0 bases at V and 3 bases at J, with 11 bases in the middle. Per the germline V gene, CDR1 is MGHRA and CDR2 is YSYEKL. The CDR3 sequence is CASSQDKGGDTEAFF. Here the CDR3 DNA reads TGCGCCAGCAGCCAAGATAAGGGGGGGGACACTGAAGCTTTCTTT.

This clone was counted between two and nine times. The rearrangement uses TRBV5-4 and TRBJ2-3; 8 nucleotides agree with TRBD1. The CDR3 length is 15 residues. The germline V gene encodes CDR1 SGHNT and CDR2 YYREEE (reference sequence). Trimming at V came to 4 bases and at J to 6 bases, leaving 10 bases not matched to a gene. The CDR3 bases are TGTGCCAGCAGCCCGGGACAGGACGAGACGGATACGCAGTATTTT. Residues: CASSPGQDETDTQYF. Based on the CDR3 plus reference TRBV5-4 and TRBJ2-3, the full variable domain is ETGVTQSPTHLIKTRGQQVTLRCSSQSGHNTVSWYQQALGQGPQFIFQYYREEENGRGNFPPRFSGLQFPNYSSELNVNALELDDSALYLCASSPGQDETDTQYFGPGTRLTVL.

J is TRBJ1-1 and V is TRBV7-9, with no clear D. The CDR3 contains 14 residues. The germline CDR1 and CDR2 sequences are SEHNR and FQNEAQ (reference sequence). V was clipped by 1 base and J by 8 bases, with 14 bases between them. In nucleotides, the CDR3 is TGTGCCAGCAGCTTAGATTCCAGTAAGGAGGAAGCTTTCTTT. Its protein is CASSLDSSKEEAFF.

This clone was observed at least ten times. V usage is TRBV7-9 and J usage is TRBJ1-1; D is unresolved. The CDR3 extends over 13 amino acids. V was clipped by 1 base and J by 4 bases, with 7 bases between them. Germline V gives CDR1 SEHNR, CDR2 FQNEAQ (reference sequence). The CDR3 protein is CASSLGEGTEAFF. In DNA form, the CDR3 reads TGTGCCAGCAGCTTAGGGGAGGGCACTGAAGCTTTCTTT.

The V gene is TRBV5-6, the J gene TRBJ1-2; D may be TRBD1 (5 bases). This CDR3 is 14 amino acids long. Germline CDR1 reads SGHDT; CDR2 reads YYEEEE. With 2 bases removed from V and 1 base from J, the gap between germline ends came to 9 bases. The CDR3, as DNA: TGTGCCAGCAGCTTCTCAGGGTTTAACTATGGCTACACCTTC. It codes for CASSFSGFNYGYTF.

The chain joins TRBV6-5 to TRBJ2-7; 10 bases align to TRBD2. This CDR3 has 15 residues. The junction had 9 bases not matched to a gene; V was cut back by 6 bases and J by 4 bases. The germline V gene has CDR1 MNHEY and CDR2 SVGAGI. CDR3 residues: CASSSSGSITYEQYF. The CDR3 nucleotides are TGTGCCAGCAGCTCTAGCGGGAGCATAACTTACGAGCAGTACTTC.

By proportion, this clone is medium-sized. The rearrangement joins TRBV4-2 to TRBJ1-4, with 7 nucleotides matching TRBD1. V dropped 2 bases and J dropped 7; count of bases not matched to a gene: 13. The CDR3 sequence is 17 residues long. From germline, CDR1 is LGHNA and CDR2 YNFKEQ. The CDR3 DNA sequence: TGTGCCAGCAGCCAACATCAAGAAGGGACAGAAAGTGAAAAACTGTTTTTT. Amino acids: CASSQHQEGTESEKLFF.

The rearrangement links TRBV10-3 to TRBJ2-5, with TRBD1 as a possible D gene (5 bases). The CDR3 is made up of 15 amino acids. The V end lost 10 bases, the J end lost 5 bases, and 23 bases lay between the germline ends. The germline V gene encodes CDR1 ENHRY and CDR2 SYGVKD. CDR3 protein: CATHRTGPIEETQYF. The CDR3 DNA sequence: TGTGCCACTCACAGAACAGGCCCGATCGAGGAGACCCAGTACTTC.

The chain recombines TRBV18 with TRBJ1-2, with a weak D call TRBD1 (6 bases). This CDR3 is built from 15 residues. V was clipped by 3 bases and J by 1 base, with 12 bases between them. The germline V gene encodes CDR1 KGHSH and CDR2 LQKENI. In DNA form, the CDR3 reads TGTGCCAGCTCACCCGCCGGACAGCTTAACTATGGCTACACCTTC. Amino acids: CASSPAGQLNYGYTF.

The chain uses TRBV15 and TRBJ2-7, with a possible D match to TRBD1 (6 bases). Germline V gives CDR1 LNHNV, CDR2 YYDKDF (reference sequence). This CDR3 comprises 15 residues. V lost 1 base and J 2 bases, leaving 12 bases between the germline ends. The DNA of the CDR3 is TGTGCCACCAGCAGAGTATCAGGGGTCCCCTACGAGCAGTACTTC. The encoded protein is CATSRVSGVPYEQYF.

This clone was seen a handful of times. The chain carries TRBV6-1 and TRBJ2-2; D uncertain. The CDR3 spans 13 residues. Per germline, CDR1 MNHNS and CDR2 SASEGT. V lost 2 bases, J lost 8 bases, and 9 bases lay in between. The chain's CDR3 is CASSEYLEGELFF. The CDR3 DNA follows: TGTGCCAGCAGTGAATACCTAGAGGGGGAGCTGTTTTTT.

The chain links TRBV28 to TRBJ2-1; a possible D gene is TRBD2 (5 bases). Germline assignment: CDR1 MDHEN and CDR2 SYDVKM. Trimming took 8 bases from V and 3 from J, leaving 11 bases between them. The CDR3 runs 13 residues. This chain's CDR3 is CASHPRDYNEQFF. CDR3 sequence (DNA): TGTGCCAGCCACCCTCGGGACTACAATGAGCAGTTCTTC.

The chain couples TRBV7-3 to TRBJ2-1; D gene ambiguous. V was cut by 2 bases and J by 5 bases, with 13 bases left in between. Germline V gene sequence: CDR1 SGHTA, CDR2 FQGTGA. This CDR3 is 15 amino acids long. The DNA for the CDR3 is TGTGCCAGCAGCTTAGATGTGGTGGGCCACAATGAGCAGTTCTTC. The encoded protein is CASSLDVVGHNEQFF. Full variable domain (rest looked up from reference TRBV7-3 and TRBJ2-1): GAGVSQTPSNKVTEKGKYVELRCDPISGHTALYWYRQSLGQGPEFLIYFQGTGAADDSGLPNDRFFAVRPEGSVSTLKIQRTERGDSAVYLCASSLDVVGHNEQFFGPGTRLTVL.

The chain combines TRBV11-2 with TRBJ2-5, with 15 bases that match TRBD2. Germline V CDR1 and CDR2: SGHAT, FQNNGV. The V gene end was trimmed by 2 bases and the J gene end by 5 bases; junction bases not matched to a gene: 9. There are 18 residues in the CDR3. The CDR3: CASSLFGTSGGRGETQYF. CDR3 DNA: TGTGCCAGCAGCTTATTCGGGACTAGCGGGGGGCGAGGGGAGACCCAGTACTTC.